The T cell receptor (beta chain) under discussion was sequenced for a study of blood T cell repertoires in COVID-19. Study information: Nucleic acid was either cDNA or gDNA, and it came from T cells, B-cell-depleted T cells, or PBMCs.

The cohort comprised adults aged about 18 to 100 years residing in about two dozen US areas. Self-reported history from a screening survey and questionnaire set each donor's cohort. Cohort 3 donors were reported recovered after two negative PCRs, clearance, or symptom resolution. From germline, CDR1 is DFQATT and CDR2 SNEGSKA (reference sequence). V lost 3 bases, J lost 3 bases, and 7 bases stayed unmatched. The CDR3 has 15 residues. In its sample, this clone was seen once. TCRdb's copy holds only in-frame clones and misses some; the assay was immunoSEQ multiplex PCR. The sample consists of approximately 230,000 clones, approximately 84% of them appearing once.

Sequenced input: PBMCs or T cells enriched from blood (not recorded which). This receptor was taken from a man in his forties or fifties who had recovered from COVID-19. This chain links TRBV20-1 with TRBJ2-3; TRBD2 aligns across 9 bases. CDR3 sequence: CSASPPSGTTDTQYF. Here the CDR3 DNA reads TGCAGTGCTAGTCCGCCTAGCGGGACGACAGATACGCAGTATTTT.